This T cell receptor beta chain was recovered during a study of CD8 T cells in acute hepatitis C reinfection. Sequencing was performed with immunoSEQ multiplex PCR; in TCRdb, only in-frame clones are kept and a portion is missing. The table lists 30,000 to 40,000 clones, around nine tenths of them singletons, with 0.4% to 0.6% in the top ten. CDR3 length: 15 residues. With 2 bases clipped from V and 8 bases from J, the junction kept 8 bases outside the gene matches. CDR1 PRHDT and CDR2 FYEKMQ come from the germline V gene (reference sequence). Documented time point: naive CD8 control sorted from an acute-time-point sample. People who inject drugs in the Montreal Hepatitis C Cohort were donors.

Input material: naive CD8+ T cells from PBMCs. The rearrangement links TRBV13 to TRBJ2-1, with 8 bases aligning to TRBD2. This receptor was obtained from a man aged 25-45 years with chronic hepatitis C. CDR3 DNA: TGTGCCAGCAGCTTACTAGGGACTAGACTTCATGAGCAGTTCTTC. Amino acids: CASSLLGTRLHEQFF.